A selection of T cell receptor beta chains follows, all from one sample in a study of identical twins. TCRdb reanalysed the 5' RACE reads using MiXCR and keeps one entry per CDR3 protein. The sample records around 300,000 distinct CDR3 sequences, about 8.1% being singletons. These records were also assigned to another study, of yellow fever vaccine responses in identical twins.

Sequenced: memory (CD45RO+) T cells sorted from blood. The source of these receptors is a woman younger than 30 in good health. The CDR3 runs from the conserved cysteine through the conserved F or W. Each record gives: clone size, V gene, D gene, J gene, CDR3 protein, CDR3 DNA. D genes are given only for firm matches. Clone size is not always given. Where it is, it says once, few, many or a class for expanded clones.

many	TRBV20-1	NA	TRBJ1-1	CSARGGPNTEAFF	TGCAGTGCTAGAGGAGGCCCGAACACTGAAGCTTTCTTT
few	TRBV29-1	TRBD1	TRBJ2-7	CSVRVTGSNSYEQYF	TGCAGCGTGCGGGTGACAGGGAGTAACTCCTACGAGCAGTACTTC
NA	TRBV11-2	NA	TRBJ2-1	CASSIGGLGYNEQFF	TGTGCCAGCAGCATTGGGGGGTTGGGTTACAATGAGCAGTTCTTC
NA	TRBV29-1	NA	TRBJ1-1	CSAGQSTEAFF	TGCAGCGCCGGACAGAGCACTGAAGCTTTCTTT
many	TRBV9	NA	TRBJ2-5	CASSVGMGARETQYF	TGTGCCAGCAGCGTAGGAATGGGGGCTCGAGAGACCCAGTACTTC
few	TRBV11-3	NA	TRBJ2-5	CASSWGPWETQYF	TGTGCCAGCAGCTGGGGGCCGTGGGAGACCCAGTACTTC
many	TRBV12-3/TRBV12-4	TRBD1	TRBJ1-1	CASSWDRMNTEAFF	TGTGCCAGCAGTTGGGACAGGATGAACACTGAAGCTTTCTTT
many	TRBV6-5	NA	TRBJ2-3	CASSFWQASTDTQYF	TGTGCCAGCAGTTTTTGGCAGGCTAGCACAGATACGCAGTATTTT
NA	TRBV6-1	TRBD1	TRBJ2-2	CASRADRGVMSGELFF	TGTGCCAGCAGAGCGGACAGGGGCGTTATGTCCGGGGAGCTGTTTTTT
NA	TRBV4-2	TRBD2	TRBJ2-3	CASSQASGPRDTQYF	TGTGCCAGCAGCCAAGCTAGCGGACCACGGGATACGCAGTATTTT
many	TRBV6-6	NA	TRBJ2-7	CASSDWHSYEQYF	TGTGCCAGCAGCGACTGGCACTCCTACGAGCAGTACTTC
many	TRBV5-1	NA	TRBJ2-3	CASSLLQYADTQYF	TGCGCCAGCAGCTTGCTACAGTACGCAGATACGCAGTATTTT
many	TRBV24-1	NA	TRBJ1-1	CATTPPKDEAYTEAFF	TGTGCCACCACCCCCCCGAAAGACGAAGCTTACACTGAAGCTTTCTTT
many	TRBV7-8	NA	TRBJ1-2	CASSLPANYGYTF	TGTGCCAGCAGCTTGCCGGCTAACTATGGCTACACCTTC
few	TRBV7-6	NA	TRBJ2-3	CASSLYGQAQYF	TGTGCCAGCAGCTTATATGGCCAAGCGCAGTATTTT
few	TRBV20-1	TRBD1	TRBJ1-5	CSARWGQGSSNQPQHF	TGCAGTGCTAGATGGGGACAGGGATCTAGCAATCAGCCCCAGCATTTT
few	TRBV28	TRBD1	TRBJ2-7	CASSPGQGIHEQYF	TGTGCCAGCAGTCCGGGACAGGGGATCCACGAGCAGTACTTC
NA	TRBV14	NA	TRBJ2-5	CASSQGRYSRLETQYF	TGTGCCAGCAGCCAAGGCAGATACTCTCGACTAGAGACCCAGTACTTC
few	TRBV7-8	NA	TRBJ1-5	CASSSDRWGPNQPQHF	TGTGCCAGCAGCTCAGACCGGTGGGGACCCAATCAGCCCCAGCATTTT
few	TRBV28	NA	TRBJ1-2	CASSGQFTAGYTF	TGTGCCAGCAGTGGACAGTTTACCGCTGGCTACACCTTC
many	TRBV12-3/TRBV12-4	TRBD1	TRBJ1-4	CASGSSGTGGQLFF	TGTGCCAGCGGTAGCTCCGGGACAGGGGGCCAACTGTTTTTT
NA	TRBV12-3/TRBV12-4	TRBD2	TRBJ2-2	CASSLTSGGPRDTGELFF	TGTGCCAGCAGTCTGACTAGCGGGGGGCCGAGGGACACCGGGGAGCTGTTTTTT
NA	TRBV7-3	NA	TRBJ1-1	CASSLVGDGEAFF	TGTGCCAGCAGTTTAGTCGGGGACGGTGAAGCTTTCTTT
many	TRBV28	NA	TRBJ2-1	CASRPQHSRQEQFF	TGTGCCAGCAGACCCCAGCACTCTAGACAAGAGCAGTTCTTC
once	TRBV6-1	NA	TRBJ2-3	CASSGGTGGGADTQYF	TGTGCCAGCAGTGGGGGAACAGGGGGGGGTGCAGATACGCAGTATTTT
many	TRBV3-1	TRBD1	TRBJ2-1	CASSQLRTGSLKRTYNEQFF	TGTGCCAGCAGCCAATTGCGGACAGGATCGCTAAAACGGACCTACAATGAGCAGTTCTTC
NA	TRBV19	NA	TRBJ1-6	CASSILQGNSPLHF	TGTGCCAGTAGTATCTTACAGGGAAATTCACCCCTCCACTTT
many	TRBV24-1	NA	TRBJ2-1	CATSDRNEQFF	TGTGCCACCAGCGATCGGAATGAGCAGTTCTTC
few	TRBV28	TRBD2	TRBJ2-7	CASSSISGRARYEQYF	TGTGCCAGCAGTTCGATTAGCGGGAGGGCCAGGTACGAGCAGTACTTC
NA	TRBV18	NA	TRBJ2-5	CASSPPGRGETQYF	TGTGCCAGCTCACCACCGGGCAGGGGAGAGACCCAGTACTTC
NA	TRBV28	TRBD2	TRBJ2-3	CASSPGGSLDTQYF	TGTGCCAGTTCGCCGGGCGGGAGTCTGGATACGCAGTATTTT
many	TRBV20-1	NA	TRBJ1-1	CSAKPQGSRLTEAFF	TGCAGTGCCAAACCCCAGGGGAGCAGATTGACTGAAGCTTTCTTT
NA	TRBV19	NA	TRBJ2-5	CASSIERGAQETQYF	TGTGCCAGTAGTATAGAGCGAGGTGCCCAAGAGACCCAGTACTTC
many	TRBV4-1	TRBD2	TRBJ2-1	CASSDTGLAIGEQFF	TGCGCCAGCAGCGACACGGGACTAGCGATAGGAGAGCAGTTCTTC
NA	TRBV6-2/TRBV6-3	TRBD1	TRBJ1-3	CASSYRTGVSGNTIYF	TGTGCCAGCAGTTACCGGACAGGAGTCTCTGGAAACACCATATATTTT
NA	TRBV20-1	NA	TRBJ2-4	CSARDDSTIAKNIQYF	TGCAGTGCTAGAGATGATAGCACAATAGCCAAAAACATTCAGTACTTC
NA	TRBV20-1	TRBD2	TRBJ2-5	CSASFGGGETQYF	TGCAGTGCTAGCTTCGGGGGGGGAGAGACCCAGTACTTC
many	TRBV7-9	TRBD1	TRBJ1-5	CASSPSPQGVNQPQHF	TGTGCCAGCAGCCCTTCCCCACAGGGGGTTAATCAGCCCCAGCATTTT
few	TRBV10-1	TRBD2	TRBJ2-7	CASSDPSGRPYEQYF	TGCGCCAGCAGTGACCCTAGCGGGAGGCCCTACGAGCAGTACTTC
few	TRBV20-1	NA	TRBJ2-2	CCARDPGPAGNTGELFF	TGCTGTGCTAGAGATCCCGGGCCCGCCGGGAACACCGGGGAGCTGTTTTTT
few	TRBV5-1	NA	TRBJ1-6	CASSLGHGNSPLHF	TGCGCCAGCAGCTTGGGACATGGTAATTCACCCCTCCACTTT
few	TRBV11-2	TRBD1	TRBJ2-7	CASRRQQGGGEQYF	TGTGCCAGCAGACGACAACAGGGGGGAGGCGAGCAGTACTTC
NA	TRBV7-8	NA	TRBJ2-6	CASSLQATASGANVLTF	TGTGCCAGCAGCTTACAGGCGACCGCCTCTGGGGCCAACGTCCTGACTTTC
NA	TRBV7-3	NA	TRBJ2-5	CASSLNSDPEETQYF	TGTGCCAGCAGCTTAAACTCCGACCCGGAGGAGACCCAGTACTTC
many	TRBV12-3/TRBV12-4	TRBD1	TRBJ1-1	CASSQGAWGAFF	TGTGCCAGCAGCCAGGGGGCGTGGGGGGCTTTCTTT
few	TRBV11-1	NA	TRBJ1-2	CASSPLGAGSGYTF	TGTGCCAGCAGCCCACTGGGCGCAGGGTCTGGCTACACCTTC
many	TRBV12-3/TRBV12-4	TRBD1	TRBJ1-1	CASSATGGTEAFF	TGTGCCAGCAGCGCCACAGGGGGCACTGAAGCTTTCTTT
NA	TRBV10-3	NA	TRBJ1-4	CAISEEGFNEKLFF	TGTGCCATCAGTGAGGAGGGTTTTAATGAAAAACTGTTTTTT
NA	TRBV6-1	NA	TRBJ1-3	CATRDPGSSGNTIYF	TGTGCCACCAGGGACCCGGGGAGCTCTGGAAACACCATATATTTT
NA	TRBV5-1	NA	TRBJ1-2	CASSQDTTGGYGYTF	TGCGCCAGCAGCCAAGACACAACCGGCGGGTATGGCTACACCTTC
many	TRBV11-2	NA	TRBJ1-2	CASSLDPGTFGYTF	TGTGCCAGCAGCTTAGACCCTGGGACATTTGGCTACACCTTC
NA	TRBV7-2	TRBD2	TRBJ2-3	CASSISGLAAPMDTQYF	TGTGCCAGCAGCATAAGTGGGCTAGCGGCCCCCATGGATACGCAGTATTTT
few	TRBV19	TRBD1	TRBJ1-4	CASSTGDRGTGEKLFF	TGTGCCAGTAGTACAGGGGACAGGGGAACGGGCGAAAAACTGTTTTTT
many	TRBV5-1	TRBD1	TRBJ1-1	CASSLEGQGSTEAFF	TGCGCCAGCAGCTTGGAGGGACAGGGGTCTACTGAAGCTTTCTTT
few	TRBV2	NA	TRBJ2-7	CASSVGGSYEQYF	TGTGCCAGCAGTGTAGGGGGCTCCTACGAGCAGTACTTC
few	TRBV28	TRBD2	TRBJ2-2	CASRDRGGVAGELFF	TGTGCCAGCAGAGATCGGGGGGGTGTCGCCGGGGAGCTGTTTTTT
few	TRBV20-1	TRBD1	TRBJ2-7	CSARPSRDRVHEQYF	TGCAGTGCTAGACCGAGCCGGGACAGGGTCCACGAGCAGTACTTC